These 25 T cell receptor beta chains were all obtained from the same sample, sequenced in a study of glioma-infiltrating T cells after dendritic cell vaccination. Time point here: after dendritic cell vaccination, including at tumor progression/relapse. Profiled with immunoSEQ multiplex PCR; TCRdb holds only in-frame clones, not every one. The table shows around 78,000 clones, with roughly 85% occurring only once. This material consisted of blood, taken after dendritic cell vaccination. Receptor source: a human donor with glioblastoma.

This rearrangement joins TRBV5-4 to TRBJ2-3, with 9 bases identical to TRBD1. Trimming removed 3 bases from V and 2 bases from J; junction bases left unmatched: 4. This CDR3 has 15 amino acids. Germline lookup yields CDR1 SGHNT and CDR2 YYREEE (reference sequence). The CDR3 here is CASSSDRGSTDTQYF. The CDR3 region has the DNA TGTGCCAGCAGCTCGGACAGGGGATCCACAGATACGCAGTATTTT.

The CDR3 DNA sequence: TGTGCCAGCAGCCCAACTAGCGGGATTAAAAATGAGCAGTTCTTC. Translating it yields CASSPTSGIKNEQFF. V and J are TRBV6-6 and TRBJ2-1, with 10 bases fitting TRBD2. With 6 bases clipped from V and 7 bases from J, the junction kept 9 bases outside the gene matches. Germline V gene sequence: CDR1 MNHNY, CDR2 SVGAGI (reference sequence). The CDR3 is 15 residues long.

The chain has TRBV19 and TRBJ2-1, with 12 bases aligning to TRBD1. Germline lookup yields CDR1 LNHDA and CDR2 SQIVND (reference sequence). V lost 1 base and J lost 9; bases outside the gene matches: 4. The CDR3 is 15 amino acids. The CDR3 sequence: CASSIGGTGGSEQFF. In DNA, the CDR3 is TGTGCCAGTAGTATAGGGGGGACAGGGGGCAGTGAGCAGTTCTTC.

The chain links TRBV28 to TRBJ1-1; 8 bases are a match to TRBD1. V lost 7 bases and J lost 10; bases outside the gene matches: 11. The CDR3 covers 13 residues. Germline V CDR1 and CDR2: MDHEN, SYDVKM. CDR3 region: CASTPNRGSRAFF. The CDR3 region has the DNA TGTGCCAGCACCCCTAACAGGGGGAGTAGAGCTTTCTTT. The whole variable domain, remainder taken from reference TRBV28 and TRBJ1-1, is DVKVTQSSRYLVKRTGEKVFLECVQDMDHENMFWYRQDPGLGLRLIYFSYDVKMKEKGDIPEGYSVSREKKERFSLILESASTNQTSMYLCASTPNRGSRAFFGQGTRLTVV.

This clone was counted once. This chain links TRBV5-1 with TRBJ2-5; 12 positions agree with TRBD2. The CDR3 length is 16 residues. Germline-derived CDR1 and CDR2 are SGHRS and YFSETQ. The junction had 6 bases not matched to a gene; V was cut back by 3 bases and J by 3 bases. The DNA for the CDR3 is TGCGCCAGCAGCTGGAGACTAGCGGGGGCCGAAGAGACCCAGTACTTC. It yields the protein CASSWRLAGAEETQYF.

This rearrangement joins TRBV7-3 to TRBJ2-7, with D unresolved. This CDR3 is built from 13 residues. Germline V gene data show CDR1 as SGHTA and CDR2 as FQGTGA. V lost 5 bases and J 4 bases, leaving 12 bases between the germline ends. The CDR3 region has the DNA TGTGCCAGCAGCCTGGATCGCGGATACGAGCAGTACTTC. Translation: CASSLDRGYEQYF.

The chain is built from TRBV7-2 and TRBJ1-2; D gene unclear. CDR1 SGHTA and CDR2 FQGNSA come from the germline V gene. The CDR3 sequence is 14 residues long. V lost 2 bases to trimming and J lost 5 bases, with 12 bases between them. CDR3 in amino acids: CASSLQQPTYGYTF. In nucleotides, the CDR3 is TGTGCCAGCAGCTTACAACAGCCTACGTATGGCTACACCTTC.

The chain uses TRBV7-7 and TRBJ2-2; 7 positions match TRBD1. This CDR3 is built from 15 residues. Germline V gene lookup returns CDR1 SSHAT and CDR2 FNYEAQ (reference sequence). The ends lost 5 bases at V and 6 bases at J; junction bases unmatched: 9. The CDR3 DNA reads TGTGCCAGCAGCCCCGGGACAGTACTGGCCGGGGAGCTGTTTTTT. Translation gives CASSPGTVLAGELFF.

The CDR3 nucleotides read TGTGCCAGCAGCCGACAAGTACAGGGGGTGGGTGAGCAGTTCTTC. This encodes CASSRQVQGVGEQFF. J is TRBJ2-1 and V is TRBV7-3, with 8 bases matching TRBD1. Germline values: CDR1 SGHTA, CDR2 FQGTGA. There are 15 residues in the CDR3. V trimming: 5 bases; J trimming: 9 bases; junction bases outside the gene matches: 12. Looking up the rest from reference TRBV7-3 and TRBJ2-1 gives the full variable domain: GAGVSQTPSNKVTEKGKYVELRCDPISGHTALYWYRQSLGQGPEFLIYFQGTGAADDSGLPNDRFFAVRPEGSVSTLKIQRTERGDSAVYLCASSRQVQGVGEQFFGPGTRLTVL.

The V call is TRBV7-2, the J call TRBJ2-7; TRBD2 might be the D (6 bases). Germline V gives CDR1 SGHTA, CDR2 FQGNSA. With 1 base removed from V and 3 bases from J, the gap between germline ends came to 16 bases. The CDR3 is 16 residues long. This CDR3 reads CASSLGSSGLNYEQYF. CDR3 nucleotides: TGTGCCAGCAGCTTAGGCTCCAGCGGGCTTAACTACGAGCAGTACTTC.

The chain uses TRBV6-9 and TRBJ2-7; TRBD1 is a possible D gene (6 bases). The CDR3 extends over 17 amino acids. V lost 0 bases and J lost 2, with 17 bases in between. Germline CDR1 is MNHGY and CDR2 is SVAAGI. The CDR3 DNA reads as TGTGCCAGCAGTTATTCCGAGGACAGCGGCCTAACCTACGAGCAGTACTTC. It encodes CASSYSEDSGLTYEQYF.

V is TRBV5-1 and J is TRBJ2-3; a possible D gene is TRBD2 (6 bases). V lost 0 bases, J lost 2 bases, and 10 bases lay in between. The CDR3 is made up of 15 amino acids. Germline assignment: CDR1 SGHRS and CDR2 YFSETQ. The CDR3 sequence: CASSLVGGITDTQYF. The CDR3 nucleotides are TGCGCCAGCAGCTTGGTAGGCGGGATCACAGATACGCAGTATTTT.

V and J are TRBV19 and TRBJ1-1; 7 bases fit TRBD1. The CDR3 has 14 amino acids. Germline CDR1 is LNHDA and CDR2 is SQIVND (reference sequence). V shed 4 bases, J shed 4 bases, and the junction held 6 bases outside the gene matches. CDR3 residues: CASSRRQGSTEAFF. The CDR3 DNA reads TGTGCCAGTAGTAGACGACAGGGTTCCACTGAAGCTTTCTTT.

The rearrangement uses TRBV7-2 and TRBJ1-2; 7 bases are shared with TRBD1. CDR3 size: 16 residues. Germline assignment: CDR1 SGHTA and CDR2 FQGNSA. The V gene end was trimmed by 3 bases and the J gene end by 2 bases; junction bases not matched to a gene: 9. CDR3 in DNA: TGTGCCAGCAGCTTTCTACAGGGGCAACTCAACTATGGCTACACCTTC. Residues: CASSFLQGQLNYGYTF.

This clone was seen a single time. V and J are TRBV7-9 and TRBJ1-5; 9 bases are shared with TRBD1. Germline V CDR1 and CDR2: SEHNR, FQNEAQ (reference sequence). The CDR3 runs 15 residues. The trim removed 3 bases at V and 5 bases at J, leaving 5 bases unmatched. CDR3 region: CASSLDGQGHQPQHF. CDR3 DNA: TGTGCCAGCAGCTTGGACGGACAGGGGCATCAGCCCCAGCATTTT.

The chain joins TRBV28 to TRBJ1-1, with 7 positions matching TRBD1. Germline CDR1 is MDHEN and CDR2 is SYDVKM. CDR3 length: 18 residues. The trim removed 5 bases at V and 1 base at J, leaving 16 bases unmatched. The CDR3 here is CASSPPMGSRGRNTEAFF. The DNA of the CDR3 is TGTGCCAGCAGTCCCCCAATGGGGTCCAGGGGGAGGAACACTGAAGCTTTCTTT.

The J gene is TRBJ2-1, the V gene TRBV11-1; 9 nucleotides agree with TRBD1. Trimming at V came to 4 bases and at J to 5 bases, leaving 3 bases not matched to a gene. CDR1 and CDR2 from the germline V gene are SGHAT and FQDESV (reference sequence). This CDR3 has 14 amino acids. Here the CDR3 reads CASSYRGLDNEQFF. The CDR3 coding sequence is TGTGCCAGCAGCTACAGGGGGCTGGACAATGAGCAGTTCTTC.

The chain combines TRBV7-9 with TRBJ2-5, with 12 bases lining up with TRBD1. J gave up 4 bases and V 5 bases, and 8 bases lay outside the gene matches. CDR1 SEHNR and CDR2 FQNEAQ come from the germline V gene (reference sequence). The CDR3 extends over 16 amino acids. The CDR3 here is CASSKTGQGAGETQYF. As DNA, the CDR3 is TGTGCCAGCAGCAAGACGGGACAGGGGGCGGGAGAGACCCAGTACTTC. Variable domain in full (rest from reference TRBV7-9 and TRBJ2-5): DTGVSQNPRHKITKRGQNVTFRCDPISEHNRLYWYRQTLGQGPEFLTYFQNEAQLEKSRLLSDRFSAERPKGSFSTLEIQRTEQGDSAMYLCASSKTGQGAGETQYFGPGTRLLVL.

This clone has just one count. V is TRBV28 and J is TRBJ2-7, with 9 bases fitting TRBD1. Trimming at V came to 4 bases and at J to 4 bases, leaving 8 bases not matched to a gene. The CDR3 has 15 residues. From germline, CDR1 is MDHEN and CDR2 SYDVKM. The DNA for the CDR3 is TGTGCCAGCAGTTCTACCGGGACAGGGCTATACGAGCAGTACTTC. It codes for CASSSTGTGLYEQYF. The full variable domain, its missing parts supplied by reference TRBV28 and TRBJ2-7, is DVKVTQSSRYLVKRTGEKVFLECVQDMDHENMFWYRQDPGLGLRLIYFSYDVKMKEKGDIPEGYSVSREKKERFSLILESASTNQTSMYLCASSSTGTGLYEQYFGPGTRLTVT.

The chain combines TRBV7-8 with TRBJ2-1, with D tentatively TRBD1 (5 bases). The CDR3 length is 15 residues. Looked up from germline, CDR1 is SGHVS and CDR2 is FQNEAQ. V was cut by 5 bases and J by 5 bases, with 16 bases left in between. The CDR3 bases are TGTGCCAGCAGCCCTAGGCAGGGCCGGAACAATGAGCAGTTCTTC. Its translation: CASSPRQGRNNEQFF.

V and J are TRBV5-6 and TRBJ2-3, with 8 bases fitting TRBD2. The CDR3 extends over 15 amino acids. With V trimmed by 4 bases and J by 0 bases, 4 bases remained unmatched. CDR1 is SGHDT and CDR2 is YYEEEE in the germline V gene. CDR3 protein: CASSPGGGSTDTQYF. CDR3 bases: TGTGCCAGCAGCCCCGGCGGGGGGAGCACAGATACGCAGTATTTT.

This clone was counted only a few times. The V call is TRBV25-1, the J call TRBJ1-2; the D is unclear. The length of the CDR3 is 18 residues. Germline loops: CDR1 MGHDK, CDR2 SYGVNS. V was cut by 0 bases and J by 4 bases, with 21 bases left in between. This CDR3 reads CASSEYDTVSPGGYGYTF. In DNA form, the CDR3 reads TGTGCCAGCAGTGAATACGATACAGTTAGCCCCGGAGGCTATGGCTACACCTTC.

This chain's CDR3 is CAWSGGGGGYEQYF. CDR3 coding DNA: TGTGCCTGGAGCGGCGGGGGTGGGGGCTACGAGCAGTACTTC. The gene calls are TRBV30 and TRBJ2-7, with 7 bases that match TRBD2. This CDR3 contains 14 residues. The germline gives CDR1 GTSNPN, CDR2 SVGIG (reference sequence). J lost 3 bases, V lost 3 bases, and 8 bases had no gene match.

V is TRBV28 and J is TRBJ2-7; the D gene is possibly TRBD2 (6 bases). CDR1 is MDHEN, CDR2 SYDVKM, per germline. Trimming cost V 2 bases and J 2 bases, with 13 bases left between them. The CDR3 extends over 15 amino acids. The CDR3 DNA reads TGTGCCAGCAGTTTAGGGGGGTACCTCACCTACGAGCAGTACTTC. It codes for CASSLGGYLTYEQYF. Filled out from reference TRBV28 and TRBJ2-7, the complete variable domain reads DVKVTQSSRYLVKRTGEKVFLECVQDMDHENMFWYRQDPGLGLRLIYFSYDVKMKEKGDIPEGYSVSREKKERFSLILESASTNQTSMYLCASSLGGYLTYEQYFGPGTRLTVT.

The genes are TRBV7-9 and TRBJ2-7, with 7 bases aligning to TRBD2. Losses at the gene ends were 3 bases for V and 5 bases for J; bases not matched to a gene: 10. The CDR3 has 15 residues. Germline assignment: CDR1 SEHNR and CDR2 FQNEAQ (reference sequence). CDR3 sequence (DNA): TGTGCCAGCAGCTTTGGTGGCGGGAGTGTCGACGAGCAGTACTTC. This gives the protein CASSFGGGSVDEQYF.